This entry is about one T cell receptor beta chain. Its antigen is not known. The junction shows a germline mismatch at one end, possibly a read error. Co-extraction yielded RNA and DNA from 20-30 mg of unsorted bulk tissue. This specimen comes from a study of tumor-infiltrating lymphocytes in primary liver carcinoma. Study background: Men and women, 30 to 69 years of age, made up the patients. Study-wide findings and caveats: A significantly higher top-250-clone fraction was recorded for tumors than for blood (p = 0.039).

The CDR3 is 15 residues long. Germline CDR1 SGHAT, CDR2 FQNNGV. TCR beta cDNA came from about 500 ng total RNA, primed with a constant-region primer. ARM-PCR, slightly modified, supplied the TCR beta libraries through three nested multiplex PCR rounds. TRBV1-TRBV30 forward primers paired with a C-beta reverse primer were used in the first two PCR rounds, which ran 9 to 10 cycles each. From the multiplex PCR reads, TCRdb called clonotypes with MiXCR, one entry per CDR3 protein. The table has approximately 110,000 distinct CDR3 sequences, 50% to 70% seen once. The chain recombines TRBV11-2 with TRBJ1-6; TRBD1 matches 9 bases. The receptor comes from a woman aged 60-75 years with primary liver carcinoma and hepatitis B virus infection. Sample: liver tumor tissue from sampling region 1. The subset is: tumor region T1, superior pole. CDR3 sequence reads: CASGLDWTGESHLHF. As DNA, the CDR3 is TGTGCCAGCGGCTTAGATTGGACAGGGGAGTCACACCTCCACTTT.